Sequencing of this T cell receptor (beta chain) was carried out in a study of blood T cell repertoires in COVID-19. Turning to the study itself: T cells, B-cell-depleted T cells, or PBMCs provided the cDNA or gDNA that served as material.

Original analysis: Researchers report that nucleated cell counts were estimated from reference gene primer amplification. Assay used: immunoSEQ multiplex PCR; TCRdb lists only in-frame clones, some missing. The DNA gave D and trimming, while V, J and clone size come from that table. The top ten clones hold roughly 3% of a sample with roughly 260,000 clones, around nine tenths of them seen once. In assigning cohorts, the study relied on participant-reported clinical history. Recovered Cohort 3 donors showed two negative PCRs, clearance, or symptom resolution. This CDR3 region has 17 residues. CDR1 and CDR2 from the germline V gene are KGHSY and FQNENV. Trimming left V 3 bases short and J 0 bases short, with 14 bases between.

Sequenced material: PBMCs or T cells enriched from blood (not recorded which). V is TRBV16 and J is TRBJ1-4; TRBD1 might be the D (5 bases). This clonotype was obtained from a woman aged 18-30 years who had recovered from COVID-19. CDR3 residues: CASSQEGYRATNEKLFF. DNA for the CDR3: TGTGCCAGCAGCCAGGAGGGGTATCGGGCAACTAATGAAAAACTGTTTTTT.